The 25 T cell receptor beta chains in this list originate from one sample, sequenced in a study of OX40 agonist ivuxolimab in advanced cancers. TCRdb's copy holds only in-frame clones and misses some; the assay was immunoSEQ multiplex PCR. This table has roughly 14,000 clones, 80% appearing once. The input for sequencing was CD4+ or CD8+ T cells sorted from blood, taken in a trial of the OX40 agonist ivuxolimab. The origin of the receptors is an adult with an advanced solid tumor such as melanoma, head and neck, liver or kidney cancer.

The gene calls are TRBV27 and TRBJ1-4; D is ambiguous. The CDR3 has 17 residues. The germline CDR1 and CDR2 sequences are MNHEY and SMNVEV (reference sequence). V was cut by 0 bases and J by 0 bases, with 11 bases left in between. The CDR3 bases are TGTGCCAGCAGTTTATCGGTCACGGGGTCAACTAATGAAAAACTGTTTTTT. The encoded protein is CASSLSVTGSTNEKLFF.

V and J are TRBV7-2 and TRBJ2-1; tentative D call: TRBD2 (7 bases). V was clipped by 4 bases and J by 8 bases, with 9 bases between them. Germline values: CDR1 SGHTA, CDR2 FQGNSA. The CDR3 totals 12 residues. CDR3 bases: TGTGCCAGCAGCTGGGGGGGGCATGAGCAGTTCTTC. As protein: CASSWGGHEQFF.

J is TRBJ1-3 and V is TRBV27; D might be TRBD1 (5 bases). The length of the CDR3 is 19 residues. V was pared by 1 base and J by 0 bases, with 19 bases between. Per the germline V gene, CDR1 is MNHEY and CDR2 is SMNVEV (reference sequence). The CDR3, as DNA: TGTGCCAGCAGTTTATTTTACGGAGAAGAGACAGCCTCTGGAAACACCATATATTTT. This gives the protein CASSLFYGEETASGNTIYF.

In its sample, this clone was seen a few times. The chain links TRBV30 to TRBJ2-1; D may be TRBD1 (6 bases). Trimming took 3 bases from V and 6 from J, leaving 18 bases between them. CDR1 GTSNPN and CDR2 SVGIG come from the germline V gene (reference sequence). The CDR3 has 15 residues. In DNA form, the CDR3 reads TGTGCCTGGAGGGGGGCTAGTGGGGATGTCAATGAGCAGTTCTTC. It yields the protein CAWRGASGDVNEQFF.

The J gene is TRBJ2-2, the V gene TRBV6-4; 13 bases align to TRBD2. V dropped 0 bases and J dropped 6; count of bases not matched to a gene: 1. Germline loops: CDR1 MRHNA, CDR2 SNTAGT. This CDR3 comprises 16 residues. The CDR3 protein is CASSDSTSGGPGELFF. DNA of the CDR3: TGTGCCAGCAGTGACTCGACTAGCGGGGGGCCCGGGGAGCTGTTTTTT.

The genes are TRBV6-5 and TRBJ1-2; D is possibly TRBD1 (6 bases). The CDR3 is 13 residues long. The germline V gene has CDR1 MNHEY and CDR2 SVGAGI. Trimming took off 6 bases at V and 7 bases at J, with 15 bases between the two ends. This chain's CDR3 is CASRVRGNSGYTF. The CDR3 DNA reads TGTGCCAGCAGGGTCAGGGGAAATAGTGGCTACACCTTC.

The chain couples TRBV2 to TRBJ1-4; TRBD1 aligns across 7 bases. Germline V gene data show CDR1 as SNHLY and CDR2 as FYNNEI. This CDR3 is built from 15 residues. Losses at the gene ends were 3 bases for V and 4 bases for J; bases not matched to a gene: 5. CDR3 DNA: TGTGCCAGCAGTGACCCGCGGGACAGTAATGAAAAACTGTTTTTT. Translation gives CASSDPRDSNEKLFF. Together with reference TRBV2 and TRBJ1-4, the CDR3 gives the full variable domain: EPEVTQTPSHQVTQMGQEVILRCVPISNHLYFYWYRQILGQKVEFLVSFYNNEISEKSEIFDDQFSVERPDGSNFTLKIRSTKLEDSAMYFCASSDPRDSNEKLFFGSGTQLSVL.

The J gene is TRBJ2-3, the V gene TRBV9; 8 bases fit TRBD2. Germline V CDR1 and CDR2: SGDLS, YYNGEE. V trimming: 7 bases; J trimming: 2 bases; junction bases outside the gene matches: 9. CDR3 size: 15 residues. CDR3 bases: TGTGCCAGCTGCCGGGGGACTAGTATCACAGATACGCAGTATTTT. Amino acid sequence: CASCRGTSITDTQYF.

The gene calls are TRBV7-8 and TRBJ2-7; TRBD1 matches 8 bases. This CDR3 region has 17 residues. J was trimmed by 5 bases and V by 5 bases; bases with no gene match: 17. Germline V CDR1 and CDR2: SGHVS, FQNEAQ. The CDR3 DNA is TGTGCCAGCAGCCCAGTCCGGCCCGGGACAGGTGATCACGAGCAGTACTTC. It is translated as CASSPVRPGTGDHEQYF.

The chain has TRBV7-9 and TRBJ1-5, with 9 bases matching TRBD1. The V gene's germline CDR1 is SEHNR and CDR2 FQNEAQ (reference sequence). The V segment lost 1 base and the J segment 7 bases; nucleotides outside the gene matches: 2. The CDR3 has 14 amino acids. The CDR3 protein is CASSLGTGAQPQHF. CDR3 sequence (DNA): TGTGCCAGCAGCTTAGGGACAGGGGCCCAGCCCCAGCATTTT.

This chain's CDR3 is CASNDGGGAETQYF. The CDR3 DNA sequence: TGTGCCAGCAACGATGGGGGCGGGGCGGAGACCCAGTACTTC. The gene calls are TRBV9 and TRBJ2-5; D could derive from TRBD1 or TRBD2 (6 bases each). The ends were cut back, 6 bases at V and 5 bases at J, with 17 bases in the middle. This CDR3 contains 14 residues. Germline lookup yields CDR1 SGDLS and CDR2 YYNGEE.

This clone has a handful of counts. The chain's CDR3 is CASSPGPGEGVNEQYF. DNA for the CDR3: TGTGCCAGCAGCCCGGGGCCGGGGGAGGGCGTGAACGAGCAGTACTTC. The rearrangement links TRBV5-8 to TRBJ2-7, with TRBD2 matching over 7 bases. J was trimmed by 5 bases and V by 4 bases; bases with no gene match: 15. This CDR3 spans 16 amino acids. Germline assignment: CDR1 SGHTS and CDR2 YDEGEE.

The gene calls are TRBV7-9 and TRBJ2-3, with 11 bases lining up with TRBD2. This CDR3 is 17 amino acids long. V dropped 5 bases and J dropped 0; count of bases not matched to a gene: 7. Germline V gene sequence: CDR1 SEHNR, CDR2 FQNEAQ (reference sequence). CDR3 protein: CASSTGLAGASTDTQYF. The CDR3, as DNA: TGTGCCAGCAGCACCGGACTAGCGGGCGCCAGCACAGATACGCAGTATTTT.

V is TRBV2 and J is TRBJ2-1; D call uncertain. This CDR3 contains 14 residues. Germline loops: CDR1 SNHLY, CDR2 FYNNEI. Between the trimmed V and J ends, which lost 0 bases and 10 bases, there was a span of 13 bases. CDR3: CASSEAWGAGEQFF. The CDR3 DNA reads as TGTGCCAGCAGTGAAGCCTGGGGTGCCGGGGAGCAGTTCTTC.

V gene TRBV27 combines with J gene TRBJ2-5, with 11 nucleotides matching TRBD2. The CDR3 runs 15 residues. Looked up from germline, CDR1 is MNHEY and CDR2 is SMNVEV (reference sequence). V was clipped by 3 bases and J by 5 bases; unmatched bases: 5. CDR3 nucleotides: TGTGCCAGCAGTTTTAGCCTAGCGGGAGGTGAGACCCAGTACTTC. This translates into CASSFSLAGGETQYF.

The chain employs TRBV5-1 and TRBJ2-5; D not certain. V was pared by 0 bases and J by 1 base, with 7 bases between. The CDR3 runs 14 residues. Germline CDR1 reads SGHRS; CDR2 reads YFSETQ. CDR3 sequence (DNA): TGCGCCAGCAGCTTGGAGATGAGCCAAGAGACCCAGTACTTC. Residues: CASSLEMSQETQYF.

The V call is TRBV30, the J call TRBJ2-5, with TRBD2 matching 11 bases. The germline CDR1 and CDR2 sequences are GTSNPN and SVGIG (reference sequence). Losses at the gene ends were 5 bases for V and 1 base for J; bases not matched to a gene: 3. This CDR3 has 14 residues. In nucleotides, the CDR3 is TGTGCCTGGGATAGCGGGGGGGGCCAAGAGACCCAGTACTTC. Protein product: CAWDSGGGQETQYF.

The V call is TRBV11-2, the J call TRBJ1-3, with D unclear. CDR1 and CDR2 (germline): SGHAT, FQNNGV. This CDR3 has 13 residues. With 1 base removed from V and 4 bases from J, the gap between germline ends came to 5 bases. For the CDR3, the DNA is TGTGCCAGCAGCTTAGGACACGGAAACACCATATATTTT. It specifies CASSLGHGNTIYF. The variable domain in full, completed from reference TRBV11-2 and TRBJ1-3, reads EAGVAQSPRYKIIEKRQSVAFWCNPISGHATLYWYQQILGQGPKLLIQFQNNGVVDDSQLPKDRFSAERLKGVDSTLKIQPAKLEDSAVYLCASSLGHGNTIYFGEGSWLTVV.

The rearrangement uses TRBV5-4 and TRBJ2-3; 8 bases are a match to TRBD2. Looked up from germline, CDR1 is SGHNT and CDR2 is YYREEE (reference sequence). CDR3 size: 15 residues. J gave up 5 bases and V 0 bases, and 5 bases lay outside the gene matches. In DNA, the CDR3 is TGTGCCAGCAGCTTGGAAGCGGGAGAGTTAGATACGCAGTATTTT. Encoded protein: CASSLEAGELDTQYF.

CDR3 amino acids: CASSQQDPNEQFF. CDR3 in DNA: TGCGCCAGCAGCCAACAAGACCCTAATGAGCAGTTCTTC. V and J are TRBV4-1 and TRBJ2-1; no clear D gene. Germline V lookup: CDR1 MGHRA, CDR2 YSYEKL. The V and J ends lost 2 bases and 7 bases respectively, with 9 bases between them. The CDR3 runs 13 residues.

This clone is a singleton in its sample. The V and J genes are TRBV6-4 and TRBJ2-1, with TRBD2 matching 12 bases. The germline V gene has CDR1 MRHNA and CDR2 SNTAGT. Losses at the gene ends were 0 bases for V and 6 bases for J; bases not matched to a gene: 0. CDR3 length: 15 residues. CDR3 bases: TGTGCCAGCAGTGACTCACTAGCGGGGGGCAATGAGCAGTTCTTC. Its translation: CASSDSLAGGNEQFF.

To note about this clone: One end of the junction does not line up with germline, which may come from a read error. The CDR3 spells CASSLGIGDYGYTF. Written as DNA, the CDR3 is TGTGCTAGCAGCTTAGGGATAGGGGACTATGGCTACACCTTC. The chain employs TRBV7-7 and TRBJ1-2; a possible D gene is TRBD1 (5 bases). The CDR3 is made up of 14 amino acids. The germline gives CDR1 SSHAT, CDR2 FNYEAQ (reference sequence). Together with reference TRBV7-7 and TRBJ1-2, the CDR3 gives the full variable domain: GAGVSQSPRYKVTKRGQDVTLRCDPISSHATLYWYQQALGQGPEFLTYFNYEAQPDKSGLPSDRFSAERPEGSISTLTIQRTEQRDSAMYRCASSLGIGDYGYTFGSGTRLTVV.

By frequency in the sample, this clone is medium-sized. This chain uses TRBV5-6 with TRBJ1-2, with D tentatively TRBD1 (5 bases). Trimming removed 4 bases at V and 4 bases at J, with 8 bases between. The CDR3 is 12 amino acids. The germline CDR1 and CDR2 sequences are SGHDT and YYEEEE. CDR3 region: CASSPGAYGYTF. The CDR3 DNA reads as TGTGCCAGCAGCCCTGGGGCCTATGGCTACACCTTC.

This chain links TRBV5-4 with TRBJ1-6, with D tentatively TRBD1 (5 bases). The CDR3 spans 15 residues. Germline assignment: CDR1 SGHNT and CDR2 YYREEE (reference sequence). Trimming removed 1 base from V and 5 bases from J, with 10 bases in between. The DNA of the CDR3 is TGTGCCAGCAGCTTGTGGGCAGGGAATAATTCACCCCTCCACTTT. Translation gives CASSLWAGNNSPLHF.

This chain connects TRBV6-5 to TRBJ2-3; no clear D gene. The CDR3 is made up of 14 amino acids. The V gene's germline CDR1 is MNHEY and CDR2 SVGAGI. V was clipped by 4 bases and J by 4 bases, with 12 bases between them. The CDR3 sequence is CASSSILGPDTQYF. Here the CDR3 DNA reads TGTGCCAGCAGTTCTATCCTGGGTCCAGATACGCAGTATTTT.